This paragraph reports one T cell receptor beta chain. This specimen comes from a study of T-cell memory formation after mild COVID-19. The CDR3 runs 15 residues. In germline, CDR1 is DFQATT, CDR2 SNEGSKA (reference sequence). With V trimmed by 7 bases and J by 3 bases, 8 bases remained unmatched. Via MiXCR, TCRdb re-called the 5' RACE reads, giving one row per CDR3 protein. Of over 120,000 distinct CDR3 sequences listed, roughly 24% were seen once; the top ten hold approximately 25%. This sequence originates from an adult woman who had mild COVID-19 (a few samples of this study predate the infection). Cell type and time point are not known. This rearrangement joins TRBV20-1 to TRBJ2-1, with TRBD2 matching over 11 bases. The specimen sequenced was PBMCs or a T cell subset sorted from them (not recorded which). The DNA of the CDR3 is TGCAGTGTTTCTCCGGGACTAGCGGACTACAATGAGCAGTTCTTC. It codes for CSVSPGLADYNEQFF.